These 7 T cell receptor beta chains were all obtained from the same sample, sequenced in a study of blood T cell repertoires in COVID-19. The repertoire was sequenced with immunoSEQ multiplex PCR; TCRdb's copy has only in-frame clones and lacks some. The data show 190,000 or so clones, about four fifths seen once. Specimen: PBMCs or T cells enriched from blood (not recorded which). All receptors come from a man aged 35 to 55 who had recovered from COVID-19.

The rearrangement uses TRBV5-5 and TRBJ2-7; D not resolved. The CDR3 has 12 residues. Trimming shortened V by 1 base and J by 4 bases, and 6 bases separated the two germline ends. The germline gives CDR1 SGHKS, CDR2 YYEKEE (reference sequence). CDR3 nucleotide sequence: TGTGCCAGCAGCTTGTCAGAATACGAGCAGTACTTC. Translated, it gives CASSLSEYEQYF.

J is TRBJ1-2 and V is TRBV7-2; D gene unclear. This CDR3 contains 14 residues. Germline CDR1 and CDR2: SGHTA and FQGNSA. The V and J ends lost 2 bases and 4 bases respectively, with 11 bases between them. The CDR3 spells CASSLSSGVYGYTF. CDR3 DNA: TGTGCCAGCAGCTTATCGTCCGGGGTCTATGGCTACACCTTC.

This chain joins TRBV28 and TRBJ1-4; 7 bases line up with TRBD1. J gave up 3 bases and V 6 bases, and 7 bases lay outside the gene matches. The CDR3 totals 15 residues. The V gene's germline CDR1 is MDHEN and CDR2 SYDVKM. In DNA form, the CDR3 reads TGTGCCAGCAGCAGCGACAGGGAGGCTAATGAAAAACTGTTTTTT. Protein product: CASSSDREANEKLFF.

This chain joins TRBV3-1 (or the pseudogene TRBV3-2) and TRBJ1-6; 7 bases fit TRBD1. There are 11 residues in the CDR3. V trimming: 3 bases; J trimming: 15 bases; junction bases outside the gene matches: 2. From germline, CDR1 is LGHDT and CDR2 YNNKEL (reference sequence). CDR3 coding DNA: TGTGCCAGCAGCCAGACAGGGATCCTCCACTTT. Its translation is CASSQTGILHF.

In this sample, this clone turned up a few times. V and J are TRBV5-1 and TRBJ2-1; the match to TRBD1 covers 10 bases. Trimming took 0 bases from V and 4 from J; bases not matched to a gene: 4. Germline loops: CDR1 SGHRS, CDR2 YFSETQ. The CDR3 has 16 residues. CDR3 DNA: TGCGCCAGCAGCTTGGGGACAGGGGGATTATACAATGAGCAGTTCTTC. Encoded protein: CASSLGTGGLYNEQFF. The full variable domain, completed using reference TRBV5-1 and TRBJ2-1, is KAGVTQTPRYLIKTRGQQVTLSCSPISGHRSVSWYQQTPGQGLQFLFEYFSETQRNKGNFPGRFSGRQFSNSRSEMNVSTLELGDSALYLCASSLGTGGLYNEQFFGPGTRLTVL.

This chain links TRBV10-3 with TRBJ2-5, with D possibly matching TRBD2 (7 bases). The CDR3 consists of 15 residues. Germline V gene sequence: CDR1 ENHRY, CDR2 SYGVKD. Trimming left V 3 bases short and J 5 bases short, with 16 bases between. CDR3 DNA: TGTGCCATCAGTGACGTTGGGGGGGCCGGGGAGACCCAGTACTTC. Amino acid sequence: CAISDVGGAGETQYF.

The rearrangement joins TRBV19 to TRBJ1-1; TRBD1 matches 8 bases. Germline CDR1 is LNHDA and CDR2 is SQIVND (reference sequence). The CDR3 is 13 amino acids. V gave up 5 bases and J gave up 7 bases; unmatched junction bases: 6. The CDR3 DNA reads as TGTGCCAGTAGTCCAGGGACAGGCCTTGAAGCTTTCTTT. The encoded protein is CASSPGTGLEAFF.